This entry describes one T cell receptor (beta chain). The sample comes from a study of blood T cell repertoires in COVID-19. How the authors handled the data: Estimates of nucleated cell counts were drawn from the amplification of reference gene primers. Repertoires were generated with immunoSEQ multiplex PCR, while TCRdb's copy carries only in-frame clones and drops some. D and trimming come from the DNA, and the V and J calls and clone size come from that table. Among about 59,000 clones listed, about nine tenths were seen once. The CDR3 is made up of 14 amino acids. Germline CDR1 reads KGHDR; CDR2 reads SFDVKD. Trimming removed 2 bases from V and 0 bases from J, with 6 bases in between.

The clonotype comes from an older man with acute or convalescent COVID-19. Material: peripheral blood. This sequence joins TRBV24-1 and TRBJ2-5; unclear D gene. In nucleotides, the CDR3 is TGTGCCACCAGTGATTACAAATACCAAGAGACCCAGTACTTC. Protein sequence: CATSDYKYQETQYF.